This entry is about one T cell receptor (beta chain). The CDR3 is 15 residues long. V was trimmed by 2 bases and J by 2 bases, leaving 11 bases between them. Germline V gene sequence: CDR1 SEHNR, CDR2 FQNEAQ (reference sequence). The sample comes from a study of cytomegalovirus exposure and HLA in healthy donors. A multiplex PCR was run with 60 Vbeta primers and 13 Jbeta primers. The repertoire was sequenced with immunoSEQ multiplex PCR; TCRdb's copy has only in-frame clones and lacks some. The table records about 150,000 clones, about 76% of them present only once. This TCR derives from a man aged 25 to 45 in good health and CMV-seropositive. The chain has TRBV7-9 and TRBJ2-3; D may be TRBD1 (6 bases). The specimen sequenced was PBMCs. CDR3 DNA: TGTGCCAGCAGCTTATCAGGGGCCGACACAGATACGCAGTATTTT. Its translation is CASSLSGADTDTQYF. Filled out from reference TRBV7-9 and TRBJ2-3, the complete variable domain reads DTGVSQNPRHKITKRGQNVTFRCDPISEHNRLYWYRQTLGQGPEFLTYFQNEAQLEKSRLLSDRFSAERPKGSFSTLEIQRTEQGDSAMYLCASSLSGADTDTQYFGPGTRLTVL.